This entry lists 6 T cell receptor beta chains sequenced from one sample in a study of Graves' ophthalmopathy and Graves' hyperthyroidism. The sequenced template was RNA, covering the TCR beta CDR3 region. The authors performed first-round RT-PCR with HTBI primers and then a second-round multiplex PCR. In TCRdb, the multiplex PCR reads were re-called with MiXCR into one record per CDR3 protein. The sample yields about 180,000 distinct CDR3 sequences, over 35% seen once. Material: peripheral blood. The receptors were gathered from a woman between 40 and 55 years old with Graves' ophthalmopathy.

This clonotype came up many times. The rearrangement links TRBV6-5 to TRBJ2-5, with 9 bases matching TRBD1. The CDR3 spans 17 residues. Germline CDR1 MNHEY, CDR2 SVGAGI. J lost 4 bases, V lost 0 bases, and 9 bases had no gene match. The CDR3 sequence is CASSYSPSGDRVETQYF. DNA of the CDR3: TGTGCCAGCAGTTACTCTCCGTCGGGGGACAGGGTAGAGACCCAGTACTTC.

In nucleotides, the CDR3 is TGTGCCAGCAGCCCCTTAAGGGGCAGGTACTACGAGCAGTACTTC. Its translation is CASSPLRGRYYEQYF. The chain uses TRBV7-2 and TRBJ2-7; D may be TRBD1 (5 bases). The germline V and J ends were trimmed by 5 bases and 3 bases, with 17 bases remaining between them. Germline V gene sequence: CDR1 SGHTA, CDR2 FQGNSA. The CDR3 contains 15 residues.

At least ten counts were recorded for this clonotype. V is TRBV2 and J is TRBJ1-5; unclear D gene. Germline V gene sequence: CDR1 SNHLY, CDR2 FYNNEI. This CDR3 spans 14 amino acids. Deletions cut 8 bases from V and 0 bases from J, with 11 bases between. Written as DNA, the CDR3 is TGTGCCAGCCGCTGGACGGATAGCAATCAGCCCCAGCATTTT. It translates to CASRWTDSNQPQHF.

This chain links TRBV27 with TRBJ1-1; D unresolved. The CDR3 has 13 residues. V was pared by 3 bases and J by 5 bases, with 10 bases between. The germline V gene has CDR1 MNHEY and CDR2 SMNVEV (reference sequence). CDR3 protein: CASSFGRETEAFF. The CDR3 DNA reads as TGTGCCAGCAGTTTTGGAAGGGAGACTGAAGCTTTCTTT.

Many counts were recorded for this clonotype. This sequence joins TRBV10-2 and TRBJ1-1; D not certain. The length of the CDR3 is 13 residues. Trimming took 2 bases from V and 1 from J, leaving 5 bases between them. Germline CDR1 WSHSY, CDR2 SAAADI. CDR3 sequence: CASSELGNTEAFF. In DNA form, the CDR3 reads TGCGCCAGCAGTGAGCTGGGGAACACTGAAGCTTTCTTT.

The chain recombines TRBV29-1 with TRBJ2-4; weak D call: TRBD2 (6 bases). Germline lookup yields CDR1 SQVTM and CDR2 ANQGSEA. The CDR3 runs 12 residues. V was clipped by 3 bases and J by 7 bases, with 10 bases between them. In DNA, the CDR3 is TGCAGCGTTGATGGCGGGGAGAACATTCAGTACTTC. It encodes CSVDGGENIQYF.